What follows is one T cell receptor beta chain and its context. This sample stems from a study of CD8 T cells in Susac syndrome. Blood CD8+ and CD4+ T cells underwent high-throughput TCR beta sequencing. In Susac syndrome patients, recently defined diagnostic criteria for definite or probable disease were met. Reverse transcription of roughly 0.5 to 1 ug RNA was carried out with random hexamers. TCRdb re-derived calls from the immunoSEQ multiplex PCR reads in MiXCR, one entry per CDR3 protein. The data contain around 150,000 distinct CDR3 sequences, under 97% of them singletons. The sequence came from a human donor with Susac syndrome. Sequencing used CD4+ T cells from PBMCs.

The CDR3 loop is CASSTDRHTEAFF. CDR3 nucleotide sequence: TGTGCCAGCAGCACGGACAGACACACTGAAGCTTTCTTT. The chain has TRBV12-3 or TRBV12-4 and TRBJ1-1, with D possibly matching TRBD1 (6 bases). V shed 6 bases and J shed 3 bases, with 11 bases lying between them. This CDR3 has 13 amino acids.